In this sample, the clone carrying this T cell receptor (beta chain) turned up once. The data are from a study of OX40 agonist ivuxolimab in advanced cancers. Whole-study context: With a range of roughly 20 to 80, age averaged roughly 61 years, and 65% to 90% were male.

This CDR3 is 15 amino acids long. Trimming took off 7 bases at V and 4 bases at J, with 20 bases between the two ends. The V gene's germline CDR1 is SGHRS and CDR2 YFSETQ. Method: immunoSEQ multiplex PCR; TCRdb's copy keeps in-frame clones and lacks some. Of about 46,000 clones in the sample, about four fifths were seen once. Individuals having autoimmune disease history or systemic immunosuppression were not enrolled. This clonotype was obtained from an adult with an advanced solid tumor such as melanoma, head and neck, liver or kidney cancer. The input for sequencing was CD4+ or CD8+ T cells sorted from blood, taken in a trial of the OX40 agonist ivuxolimab. The chain recombines TRBV5-1 with TRBJ1-1; the D gene is possibly TRBD1 (5 bases). The CDR3 nucleotides are TGCGCCAGCCGCGTGGGACGCCCGCGTAGCACTGAAGCTTTCTTT. Translated: CASRVGRPRSTEAFF.